The rows below give T cell receptor beta chains drawn from one sample of a study of blood T cell repertoires in COVID-19. Generated by immunoSEQ multiplex PCR, the TCRdb table keeps only in-frame clones and is missing some. The repertoire includes 350,000 or so clones, over 75% of them detected once, and over 9.5% sits in the top ten. Sequencing was done on a sample of peripheral blood. The source is a woman in her twenties or thirties with COVID-19, enrolled during active disease. Both conserved end residues are part of each CDR3. The D gene is left open where the match is weak. Rows may omit the clone size; those that give it use once, few, many or a size class.

V	D	J	size	CDR3	DNA
TRBV28	NA	TRBJ2-3	once	CASSPKAGPDTQYF	TGTGCCAGCAGTCCCAAAGCGGGCCCAGATACGCAGTATTTT
TRBV7-8	NA	TRBJ2-7	NA	CASSYTQGGYSYEQYF	TGTGCCAGCAGTTATACCCAGGGGGGCTACTCCTACGAGCAGTACTTC
TRBV27	NA	TRBJ2-7	NA	CASSENSPYEQYF	TGTGCCAGCAGTGAGAACTCCCCCTACGAGCAGTACTTC
TRBV10-3	TRBD1	TRBJ2-5	NA	CAISECDRGQETQYF	TGTGCCATCAGTGAGTGCGACAGGGGGCAAGAGACCCAGTACTTC
TRBV3-1/TRBV3-2	TRBD2	TRBJ2-3	few	CASSGGGGTDTQYF	TGTGCCAGCAGTGGCGGGGGGGGCACAGATACGCAGTATTTT
TRBV5-1	TRBD1	TRBJ1-1	few	CASSSVAGTGLNTEAFF	TGCGCCAGCAGCTCGGTGGCTGGGACAGGGTTGAACACTGAAGCTTTCTTT
TRBV7-2	TRBD2	TRBJ2-3	NA	CASRGLASTDTQYF	TGTGCCAGCAGGGGACTAGCGAGCACAGATACGCAGTATTTT
TRBV11-2	TRBD1	TRBJ1-4	NA	CASSLRGDRGVEKLFF	TGTGCCAGCAGCCTAAGGGGTGACAGGGGTGTGGAAAAACTGTTTTTT
TRBV3-1/TRBV3-2	NA	TRBJ1-1	NA	CASRTGPGAPEAFF	TGTGCCAGCAGAACTGGTCCAGGGGCTCCTGAAGCTTTCTTT
TRBV10-1	NA	TRBJ2-3	NA	CASSDSGRLNTDTQYF	TGCGCCAGCAGTGATAGCGGCAGACTAAACACAGATACGCAGTATTTT
TRBV27	NA	TRBJ2-3	NA	CASSLGGFTDTQYF	TGTGCCAGCAGTTTAGGAGGCTTCACAGATACGCAGTATTTT
TRBV18	NA	TRBJ2-7	once	CASSGGAYEQYF	TGTGCCAGCTCAGGCGGGGCCTACGAGCAGTACTTC
TRBV18	NA	TRBJ2-7	NA	CASSPPVTGSYEQYF	TGTGCCAGCTCACCACCGGTCACAGGGTCCTACGAGCAGTACTTC
TRBV5-1	TRBD1	TRBJ1-1	NA	CASSLTGVETEAFF	TGCGCCAGCAGCCTAACAGGGGTTGAGACTGAAGCTTTCTTT
TRBV5-6	NA	TRBJ2-5	NA	CASSAGTATLQETQYF	TGTGCCAGCAGCGCGGGGACAGCTACTTTACAAGAGACCCAGTACTTC